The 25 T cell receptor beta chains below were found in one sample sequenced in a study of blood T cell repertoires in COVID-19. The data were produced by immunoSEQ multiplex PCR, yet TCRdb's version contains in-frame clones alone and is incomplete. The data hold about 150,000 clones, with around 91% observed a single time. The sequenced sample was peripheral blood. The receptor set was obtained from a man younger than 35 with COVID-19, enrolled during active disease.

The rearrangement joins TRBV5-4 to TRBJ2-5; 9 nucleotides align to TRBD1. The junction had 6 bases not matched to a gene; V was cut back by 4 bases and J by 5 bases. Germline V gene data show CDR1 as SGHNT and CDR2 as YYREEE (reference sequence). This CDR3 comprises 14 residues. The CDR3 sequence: CASSGTGGWETQYF. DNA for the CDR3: TGTGCCAGCAGCGGAACAGGGGGCTGGGAGACCCAGTACTTC.

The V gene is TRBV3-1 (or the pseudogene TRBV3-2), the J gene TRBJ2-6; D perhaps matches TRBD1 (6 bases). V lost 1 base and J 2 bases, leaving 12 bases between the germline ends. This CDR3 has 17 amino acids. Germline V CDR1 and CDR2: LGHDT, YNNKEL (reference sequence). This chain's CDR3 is CASSQVGRGPGANVLTF. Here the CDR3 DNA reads TGTGCCAGCAGCCAAGTTGGCAGGGGACCTGGGGCCAACGTCCTGACTTTC.

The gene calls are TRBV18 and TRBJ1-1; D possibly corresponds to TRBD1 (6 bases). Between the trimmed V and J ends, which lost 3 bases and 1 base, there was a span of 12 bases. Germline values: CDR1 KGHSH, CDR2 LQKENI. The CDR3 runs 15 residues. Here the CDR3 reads CASSPGRGANTEAFF. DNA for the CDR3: TGTGCCAGCTCACCGGGCAGGGGCGCGAACACTGAAGCTTTCTTT.

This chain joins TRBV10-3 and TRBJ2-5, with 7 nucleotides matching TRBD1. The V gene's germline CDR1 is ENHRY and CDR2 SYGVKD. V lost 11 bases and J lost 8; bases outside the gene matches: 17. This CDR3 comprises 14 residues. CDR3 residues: CAAGGQAEIGTQYF. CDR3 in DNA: TGTGCCGCTGGAGGACAGGCCGAAATAGGAACCCAGTACTTC.

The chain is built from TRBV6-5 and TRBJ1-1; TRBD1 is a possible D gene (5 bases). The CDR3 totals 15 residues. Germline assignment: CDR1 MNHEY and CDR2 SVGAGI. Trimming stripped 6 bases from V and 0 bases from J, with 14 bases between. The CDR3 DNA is TGTGCCAGCAGCTCTAGGGGAGGGGTGAACACTGAAGCTTTCTTT. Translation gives CASSSRGGVNTEAFF.

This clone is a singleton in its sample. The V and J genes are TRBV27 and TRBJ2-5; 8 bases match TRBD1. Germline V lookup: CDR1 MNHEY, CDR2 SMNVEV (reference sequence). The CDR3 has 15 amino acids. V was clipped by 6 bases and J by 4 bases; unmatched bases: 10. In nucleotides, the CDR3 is TGTGCCAGCAGGGCAGGGGGCTTTCCGGGAGAGACCCAGTACTTC. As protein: CASRAGGFPGETQYF.

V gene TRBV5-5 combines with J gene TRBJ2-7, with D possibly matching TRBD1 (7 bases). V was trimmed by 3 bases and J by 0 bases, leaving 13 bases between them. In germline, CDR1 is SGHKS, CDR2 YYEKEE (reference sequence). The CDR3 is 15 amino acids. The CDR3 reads CASSYPGDSSYEQYF. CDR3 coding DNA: TGTGCCAGCAGCTACCCGGGGGACAGCTCCTACGAGCAGTACTTC. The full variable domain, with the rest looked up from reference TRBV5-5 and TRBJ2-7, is DAGVTQSPTHLIKTRGQQVTLRCSPISGHKSVSWYQQVLGQGPQFIFQYYEKEERGRGNFPDRFSARQFPNYSSELNVNALLLGDSALYLCASSYPGDSSYEQYFGPGTRLTVT.

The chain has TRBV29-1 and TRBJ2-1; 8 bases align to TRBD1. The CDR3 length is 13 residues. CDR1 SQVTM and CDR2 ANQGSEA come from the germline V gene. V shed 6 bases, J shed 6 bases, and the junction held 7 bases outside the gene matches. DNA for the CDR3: TGCAGCGTGGACAGGGTCTGGGGCAATGAGCAGTTCTTC. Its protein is CSVDRVWGNEQFF.

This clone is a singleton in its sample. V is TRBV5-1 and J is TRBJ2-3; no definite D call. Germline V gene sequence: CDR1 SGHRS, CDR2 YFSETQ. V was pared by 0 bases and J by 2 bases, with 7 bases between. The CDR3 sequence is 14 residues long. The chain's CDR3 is CASSLGRLTDTQYF. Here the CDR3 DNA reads TGCGCCAGCAGCTTGGGGAGACTCACAGATACGCAGTATTTT. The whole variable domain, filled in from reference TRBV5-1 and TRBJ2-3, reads KAGVTQTPRYLIKTRGQQVTLSCSPISGHRSVSWYQQTPGQGLQFLFEYFSETQRNKGNFPGRFSGRQFSNSRSEMNVSTLELGDSALYLCASSLGRLTDTQYFGPGTRLTVL.

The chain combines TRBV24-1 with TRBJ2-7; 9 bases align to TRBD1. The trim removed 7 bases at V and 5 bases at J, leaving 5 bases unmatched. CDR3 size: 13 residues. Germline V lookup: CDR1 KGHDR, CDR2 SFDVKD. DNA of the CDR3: TGTGCCACCAGCTACAGGGGGCGGGACGAGCAGTACTTC. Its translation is CATSYRGRDEQYF.

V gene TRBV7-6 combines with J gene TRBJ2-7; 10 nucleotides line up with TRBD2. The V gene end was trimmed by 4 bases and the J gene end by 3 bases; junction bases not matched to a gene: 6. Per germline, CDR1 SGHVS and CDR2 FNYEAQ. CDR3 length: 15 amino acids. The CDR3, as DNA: TGTGCCAGCAGCTCCGCCTGGACTAGCGGCTACGAGCAGTACTTC. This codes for CASSSAWTSGYEQYF.

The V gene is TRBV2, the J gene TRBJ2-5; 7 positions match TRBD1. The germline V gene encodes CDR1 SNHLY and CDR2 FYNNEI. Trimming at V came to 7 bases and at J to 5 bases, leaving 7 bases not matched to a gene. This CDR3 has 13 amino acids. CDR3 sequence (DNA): TGTGCCAGCACCCCAGGGGGATGGGAGACCCAGTACTTC. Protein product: CASTPGGWETQYF.

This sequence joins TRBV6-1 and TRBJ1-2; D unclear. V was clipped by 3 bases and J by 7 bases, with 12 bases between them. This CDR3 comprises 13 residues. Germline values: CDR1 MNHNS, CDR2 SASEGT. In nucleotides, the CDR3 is TGTGCCAGCAGTGACAGAGGAGGAAGTGGCTACACCTTC. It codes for CASSDRGGSGYTF.

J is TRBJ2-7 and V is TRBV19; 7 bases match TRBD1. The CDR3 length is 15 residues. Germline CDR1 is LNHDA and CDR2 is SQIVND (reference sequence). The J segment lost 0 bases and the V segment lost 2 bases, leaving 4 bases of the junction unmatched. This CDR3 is CASSITGVSSYEQYF. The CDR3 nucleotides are TGTGCCAGTAGTATAACAGGGGTGAGCTCCTACGAGCAGTACTTC.

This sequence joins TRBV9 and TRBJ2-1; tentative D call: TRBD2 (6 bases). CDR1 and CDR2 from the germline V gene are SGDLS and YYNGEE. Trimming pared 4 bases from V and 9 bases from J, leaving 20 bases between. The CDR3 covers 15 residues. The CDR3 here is CASSPRGSGEGEQFF. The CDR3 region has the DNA TGTGCCAGCAGCCCGCGGGGTAGCGGAGAGGGTGAGCAGTTCTTC.

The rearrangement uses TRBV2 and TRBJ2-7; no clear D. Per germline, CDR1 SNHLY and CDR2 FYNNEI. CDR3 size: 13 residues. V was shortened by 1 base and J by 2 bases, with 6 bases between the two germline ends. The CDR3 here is CASSEGTAYEQYF. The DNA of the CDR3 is TGTGCCAGCAGTGAAGGAACAGCCTACGAGCAGTACTTC.

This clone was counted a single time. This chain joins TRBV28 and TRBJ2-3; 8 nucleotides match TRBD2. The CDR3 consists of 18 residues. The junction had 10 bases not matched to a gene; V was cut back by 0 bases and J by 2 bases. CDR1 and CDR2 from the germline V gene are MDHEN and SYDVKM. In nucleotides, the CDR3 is TGTGCCAGCAGTTTATGGGCTTTAGCGGGACGATCCACAGATACGCAGTATTTT. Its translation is CASSLWALAGRSTDTQYF.

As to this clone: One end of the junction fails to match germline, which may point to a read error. In nucleotides, the CDR3 is TGTGCCAGCAGCTTAGGAATTATGTGGTCCGCGGGTAATGAAAAACTGCTTTTT. Protein: CASSLGIMWSAGNEKLLF. V gene TRBV7-9 combines with J gene TRBJ1-4; D gene unclear. CDR1 is SEHNR, CDR2 FQNEAQ, per germline (reference sequence). The CDR3 consists of 18 residues. The complete variable domain, with remaining parts taken from reference TRBV7-9 and TRBJ1-4, reads DTGVSQNPRHKITKRGQNVTFRCDPISEHNRLYWYRQTLGQGPEFLTYFQNEAQLEKSRLLSDRFSAERPKGSFSTLEIQRTEQGDSAMYLCASSLGIMWSAGNEKLLFGSGTQLSVL.

The DNA for the CDR3 is TGTGCCAGCAGCTTGGGTCGGTTCTACGAGCAGTACTTC. It is translated as CASSLGRFYEQYF. The chain has TRBV5-6 and TRBJ2-7; D is unresolved. This CDR3 is 13 amino acids long. Looked up from germline, CDR1 is SGHDT and CDR2 is YYEEEE. The V end was cut by 0 bases, the J end by 3 bases, with 7 bases between. Variable domain in full (rest from reference TRBV5-6 and TRBJ2-7): DAGVTQSPTHLIKTRGQQVTLRCSPKSGHDTVSWYQQALGQGPQFIFQYYEEEERQRGNFPDRFSGHQFPNYSSELNVNALLLGDSALYLCASSLGRFYEQYFGPGTRLTVT.

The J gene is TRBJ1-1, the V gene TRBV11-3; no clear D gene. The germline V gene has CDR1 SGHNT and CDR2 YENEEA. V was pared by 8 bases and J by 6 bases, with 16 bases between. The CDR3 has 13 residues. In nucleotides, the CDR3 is TGTGCCAGCGCCCTGGCGGGAGAAGCTGAAGCTTTCTTT. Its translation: CASALAGEAEAFF.

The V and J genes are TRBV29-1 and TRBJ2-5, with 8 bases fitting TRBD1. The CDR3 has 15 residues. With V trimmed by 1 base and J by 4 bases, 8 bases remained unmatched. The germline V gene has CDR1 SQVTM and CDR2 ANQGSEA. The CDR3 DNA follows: TGCAGCGTTGAAGTGCGGACAGGGTGGGGAGAGACCCAGTACTTC. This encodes CSVEVRTGWGETQYF.

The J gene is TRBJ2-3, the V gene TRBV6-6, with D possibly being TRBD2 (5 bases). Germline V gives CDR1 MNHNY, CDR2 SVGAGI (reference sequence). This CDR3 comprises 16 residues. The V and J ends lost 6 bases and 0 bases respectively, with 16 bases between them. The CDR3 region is CASSRSLAESTDTQYF. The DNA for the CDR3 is TGTGCCAGCAGCCGCTCTCTAGCAGAGAGCACAGATACGCAGTATTTT.

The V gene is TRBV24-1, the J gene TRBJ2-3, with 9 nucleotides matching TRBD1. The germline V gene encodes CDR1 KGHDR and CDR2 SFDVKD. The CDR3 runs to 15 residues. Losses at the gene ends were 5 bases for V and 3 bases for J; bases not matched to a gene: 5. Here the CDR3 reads CATSGRTGATDTQYF. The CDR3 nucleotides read TGTGCCACCAGTGGGCGGACAGGGGCGACAGATACGCAGTATTTT.

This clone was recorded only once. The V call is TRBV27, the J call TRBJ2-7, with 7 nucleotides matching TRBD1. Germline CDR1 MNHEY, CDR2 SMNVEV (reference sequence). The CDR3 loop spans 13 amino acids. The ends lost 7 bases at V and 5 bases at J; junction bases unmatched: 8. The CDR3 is CASTPVTGNEQYF. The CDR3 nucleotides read TGTGCCAGCACCCCGGTGACAGGGAACGAGCAGTACTTC.

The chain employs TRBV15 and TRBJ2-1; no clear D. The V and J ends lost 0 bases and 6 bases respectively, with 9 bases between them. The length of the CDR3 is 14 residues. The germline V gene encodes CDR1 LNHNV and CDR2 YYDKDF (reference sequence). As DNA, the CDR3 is TGTGCCACCAGCAGAGAGATCGGCGGCAATGAGCAGTTCTTC. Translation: CATSREIGGNEQFF. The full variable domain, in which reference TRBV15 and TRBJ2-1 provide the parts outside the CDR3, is DAMVIQNPRYQVTQFGKPVTLSCSQTLNHNVMYWYQQKSSQAPKLLFHYYDKDFNNEADTPDNFQSRRPNTSFCFLDIRSPGLGDTAMYLCATSREIGGNEQFFGPGTRLTVL.